These 31 T cell receptor beta chains came from one sample sequenced in a study of prognosis after radiotherapy for stage I lung cancer. CDR3 of TCR beta was amplified from genomic DNA via a two-round multiplex PCR. Primers targeting each individual TRBV and TRBJ gene were applied in first-round PCR. Via MiXCR, TCRdb re-called the multiplex PCR reads, giving one row per CDR3 protein. The sample records about 17,000 distinct CDR3 sequences, approximately 30% being singletons. The input for sequencing was PBMCs, taken before or after stereotactic body radiation therapy (not recorded which). The receptors were sampled from a donor at least 50 years old with non-small cell lung cancer.

This clonotype was seen repeatedly, ten times or more. The genes are TRBV5-1 and TRBJ1-1; D is perhaps TRBD1 (5 bases). CDR1 SGHRS and CDR2 YFSETQ come from the germline V gene. The CDR3 loop spans 14 amino acids. The V end was cut by 7 bases, the J end by 5 bases, with 18 bases between. The chain's CDR3 is CASRRAPGGTEAFF. For the CDR3, the DNA is TGCGCCAGCCGCAGGGCGCCGGGGGGAACTGAAGCTTTCTTT.

Ten or more counts support this clonotype. This chain uses TRBV11-2 with TRBJ2-2; TRBD1 aligns across 9 bases. V lost 5 bases to trimming and J lost 3 bases; unmatched junction nucleotides: 16. Germline CDR1 is SGHAT and CDR2 is FQNNGV. CDR3 length: 19 residues. The CDR3 loop reads CASSQSSTGGRTYTGELFF. CDR3 sequence (DNA): TGTGCCAGCAGCCAGAGCAGTACAGGGGGCCGAACCTACACCGGGGAGCTGTTTTTT. The full variable domain, with the rest looked up from reference TRBV11-2 and TRBJ2-2, is EAGVAQSPRYKIIEKRQSVAFWCNPISGHATLYWYQQILGQGPKLLIQFQNNGVVDDSQLPKDRFSAERLKGVDSTLKIQPAKLEDSAVYLCASSQSSTGGRTYTGELFFGEGSRLTVL.

This clonotype was seen just once. Given a far larger clone just one base away, this is likely a sequencing read error. This chain links TRBV6-5 with TRBJ1-6; 10 bases align to TRBD1. CDR1 and CDR2 from the germline V gene are MNHEY and SVGAGI. CDR3 length: 15 amino acids. CDR3 in amino acids: CASSPSGQGNSPVHF. As DNA, the CDR3 is TGTGCCAGCAGTCCCTCGGGACAGGGGAATTCACCCGTCCACTTT.

By proportion, this clonotype is medium-sized. This chain connects TRBV5-1 to TRBJ2-1; maybe TRBD2 (5 bases). The germline gives CDR1 SGHRS, CDR2 YFSETQ. V was clipped by 4 bases and J by 5 bases, with 16 bases between them. The CDR3 covers 15 residues. The CDR3 protein is CASSNQLTGNNEQFF. In DNA, the CDR3 is TGCGCCAGCAGCAATCAGTTGACGGGGAACAATGAGCAGTTCTTC.

The table lists this clonotype with many counts. The V gene is TRBV11-2, the J gene TRBJ2-1, with 7 bases lining up with TRBD2. Germline V lookup: CDR1 SGHAT, CDR2 FQNNGV. The CDR3 loop spans 14 amino acids. V was pared by 5 bases and J by 7 bases, with 8 bases of the junction left unmatched. CDR3 in DNA: TGTGCCAGCAGCCGGCTAGCGGTATTGAATGAGCAGTTCTTC. Protein: CASSRLAVLNEQFF.

The table lists this clonotype with many counts. The rearrangement links TRBV29-1 to TRBJ1-2; 8 bases are a match to TRBD1. The germline gives CDR1 SQVTM, CDR2 ANQGSEA. After removal of 4 bases from V and 8 bases from J, the junction contained 3 bases not matched to a gene. The CDR3 length is 11 residues. CDR3 sequence (DNA): TGCAGCGTTGGAGGACAGGGAGGCTACACCTTC. This encodes CSVGGQGGYTF.

This clonotype was recorded at least ten times. The chain couples TRBV15 to TRBJ1-3; D is unclear. The germline gives CDR1 LNHNV, CDR2 YYDKDF (reference sequence). V lost 1 base and J lost 6, with 10 bases in between. The CDR3 has 14 amino acids. CDR3 amino acids: CATSRASGINTIYF. The CDR3 coding sequence is TGTGCCACCAGCAGAGCCAGTGGAATAAACACCATATATTTT.

This clonotype was seen repeatedly, ten times or more. The rearrangement links TRBV6-5 to TRBJ1-5, with D perhaps TRBD1 (5 bases). This CDR3 is 17 amino acids long. CDR1 and CDR2 from the germline V gene are MNHEY and SVGAGI. Trimming pared 2 bases from V and 4 bases from J, leaving 18 bases between. The CDR3 sequence: CASSYAPRGGQNQPQHF. CDR3 sequence (DNA): TGTGCCAGCAGTTACGCCCCGAGGGGCGGGCAGAATCAGCCCCAGCATTTT.

This clonotype showed up many times. V gene TRBV6-2 or TRBV6-3 combines with J gene TRBJ2-3; 7 nucleotides agree with TRBD2. CDR1 and CDR2 from the germline V gene are MNHEY and SVGEGT. The CDR3 has 14 residues. Trimming at V came to 6 bases and at J to 3 bases, leaving 6 bases not matched to a gene. The CDR3 DNA follows: TGTGCCAGCAGGCCTAGCGGTCGGACAGATACGCAGTATTTT. As protein: CASRPSGRTDTQYF.

With respect to this clonotype: One base separates it from a far larger clone, so it is likely a read error. The chain recombines TRBV6-5 with TRBJ1-6, with 7 positions matching TRBD1. The CDR3 length is 14 residues. Germline CDR1 and CDR2: MNHEY and SVGAGI. After removal of 10 bases from V and 1 base from J, the junction contained 4 bases not matched to a gene. CDR3: CATQGDSYNSPLHF. CDR3 sequence (DNA): TGTGCCACGCAGGGGGATTCCTATAATTCACCCCTCCACTTT.

This clonotype has at least ten counts. The rearrangement joins TRBV5-1 to TRBJ1-4; no clear D. The germline CDR1 and CDR2 sequences are SGHRS and YFSETQ. CDR3 length: 14 amino acids. The V gene lost 2 bases and the J gene lost 7 bases, with 12 bases spanning the gap. CDR3 in amino acids: CASSFEGRGEKLFF. The DNA of the CDR3 is TGCGCCAGCAGCTTTGAAGGGAGAGGTGAAAAACTGTTTTTT.

For this clonotype: A far larger clone is only one base removed, so a read error is likely. The chain carries TRBV6-8 and TRBJ1-5; D might be TRBD1 (6 bases). The CDR3 is made up of 14 amino acids. Germline CDR1 MNHGY, CDR2 SAAAGT. Trimming cost V 5 bases and J 4 bases, with 12 bases left between them. The CDR3: CASSVDSQNQPQHF. In DNA form, the CDR3 reads TGTGCCAGCAGTGTGGACAGCCAAAATCAGCCCCAGCATTTT.

For this clonotype: Given a far larger clone just one base away, this is likely a sequencing read error. The chain couples TRBV6-4 to TRBJ2-1; D may match TRBD1 or TRBD2 (5 bases each). Trimming stripped 5 bases from V and 4 bases from J, with 15 bases between. Germline lookup yields CDR1 MRHNA and CDR2 SNTAGT. CDR3 length: 15 residues. CDR3 loop: CASSLRDGAYNEQFF. In DNA form, the CDR3 reads TGTGCCAGCAGTCTCCGGGACGGGGCTTACAATGAGCAGTTCTTC.

This clonotype came up once. It differs at one base from a far larger clone, so likely a read error. In DNA form, the CDR3 reads TGTGCCAGCAGCTTAGCTAGCGGGAAGGGAACATATACGCAGTATTTT. Residues: CASSLASGKGTYTQYF. The rearrangement links TRBV7-9 to TRBJ2-3; 8 nucleotides line up with TRBD2. Losses at the gene ends were 0 bases for V and 7 bases for J; bases not matched to a gene: 9. Germline CDR1 is SEHNR and CDR2 is FQNEAQ (reference sequence). The CDR3 spans 16 residues.

This clonotype was seen at least ten times. This rearrangement joins TRBV11-2 to TRBJ2-7, with 7 bases that match TRBD1. Germline V gives CDR1 SGHAT, CDR2 FQNNGV. CDR3 length equals 15 residues. Trimming cost V 1 base and J 4 bases; bases outside gene matches: 7. The CDR3 loop reads CASSLVQSGGYEQYF. DNA for the CDR3: TGTGCCAGCAGCTTAGTGCAGTCAGGGGGTTACGAGCAGTACTTC. The full variable domain, rest sourced from reference TRBV11-2 and TRBJ2-7, is EAGVAQSPRYKIIEKRQSVAFWCNPISGHATLYWYQQILGQGPKLLIQFQNNGVVDDSQLPKDRFSAERLKGVDSTLKIQPAKLEDSAVYLCASSLVQSGGYEQYFGPGTRLTVT.

This clonotype was counted many times. The chain joins TRBV3-1 to TRBJ1-6; D uncertain. This CDR3 is built from 13 residues. Trimming removed 0 bases from V and 13 bases from J, with 10 bases in between. Germline V gene data show CDR1 as LGHDT and CDR2 as YNNKEL (reference sequence). The CDR3: CASSQEGMGPLHF. The CDR3 DNA sequence: TGTGCCAGCAGCCAAGAGGGAATGGGGCCCCTCCACTTT.

The sample holds one count of this clonotype. The gene calls are TRBV6-2 or TRBV6-3 and TRBJ2-3, with 12 nucleotides matching TRBD2. V dropped 8 bases and J dropped 7; count of bases not matched to a gene: 10. CDR3 size: 15 residues. Germline V gene data show CDR1 as MNHEY and CDR2 as SVGEGT. DNA of the CDR3: TGTGCCAGCGGTCCATCTAGCGGGAGGGCCAATACGCAGTATTTT. This sequence encodes CASGPSSGRANTQYF.

With regard to this clonotype: A far larger clone differs by one base, so this is likely a read error. J is TRBJ1-3 and V is TRBV6-4; D is uncertain. This CDR3 contains 13 residues. Germline CDR1 MRHNA, CDR2 SNTAGT. V was shortened by 7 bases and J by 7 bases, with 14 bases between the two germline ends. The CDR3 loop reads CASTRVAFNTIYF. CDR3 bases: TGTGCCAGCACCCGGGTGGCATTCAACACCATATATTTT.

Written as DNA, the CDR3 is TGTGCCAGCAGTTACTCGTCGGGTGTAACGGGACTGTACAATGAGCAGTTCTTC. This codes for CASSYSSGVTGLYNEQFF. The rearrangement joins TRBV6-5 to TRBJ2-1; weak D call: TRBD2 (6 bases). From germline, CDR1 is MNHEY and CDR2 SVGAGI. Trimming cost V 0 bases and J 4 bases, with 19 bases left between them. CDR3 length: 18 amino acids.

The chain has TRBV19 and TRBJ2-1; D perhaps matches TRBD1 (6 bases). This CDR3 region has 18 residues. The ends were cut back, 4 bases at V and 0 bases at J, with 19 bases in the middle. CDR1 and CDR2 from the germline V gene are LNHDA and SQIVND (reference sequence). CDR3 sequence reads: CASSKYFDRGSSYNEQFF. The DNA of the CDR3 is TGTGCCAGTAGTAAGTACTTTGATAGGGGGAGCTCCTACAATGAGCAGTTCTTC.

Relative to its sample, this clonotype is medium-sized. The V gene is TRBV20-1, the J gene TRBJ2-3; the D is unclear. The CDR3 consists of 16 residues. Germline V lookup: CDR1 DFQATT, CDR2 SNEGSKA (reference sequence). V lost 0 bases, J lost 2 bases, and 15 bases lay in between. CDR3 amino acids: CSARDLVAPTTDTQYF. CDR3 sequence (DNA): TGCAGTGCTAGAGATTTAGTAGCTCCCACCACAGATACGCAGTATTTT.

There are many counts of this clonotype. This sequence joins TRBV20-1 and TRBJ1-2; 10 bases match TRBD1. The germline CDR1 and CDR2 sequences are DFQATT and SNEGSKA (reference sequence). J was trimmed by 6 bases and V by 4 bases; bases with no gene match: 2. The CDR3 spans 12 residues. The CDR3 sequence: CSAKGQGDGYTF. CDR3 DNA: TGCAGTGCTAAAGGACAGGGGGATGGCTACACCTTC.

This clonotype was seen ten or more times. This chain connects TRBV7-2 to TRBJ1-6; 8 nucleotides agree with TRBD1. V gave up 2 bases and J gave up 6 bases; unmatched junction bases: 6. CDR3 length equals 16 residues. In germline, CDR1 is SGHTA, CDR2 FQGNSA. CDR3: CASSLNTGGINSPLHF. CDR3 nucleotide sequence: TGTGCCAGCAGCTTAAATACAGGGGGAATTAATTCACCCCTCCACTTT.

This clonotype was found many times. This chain connects TRBV7-9 to TRBJ2-7, with D hard to call. Germline CDR1 and CDR2: SEHNR and FQNEAQ (reference sequence). The CDR3 consists of 14 residues. V dropped 2 bases and J dropped 0 bases, with 8 bases sitting between them. In nucleotides, the CDR3 is TGTGCCAGCAGCTTAACGGGCAACTCCTACGAGCAGTACTTC. Its translation: CASSLTGNSYEQYF.

The sample holds a few counts of this clonotype. This rearrangement joins TRBV9 to TRBJ2-7, with TRBD2 identical over 10 bases. The CDR3 sequence is 11 residues long. V lost 7 bases and J lost 6; bases outside the gene matches: 1. Germline-derived CDR1 and CDR2 are SGDLS and YYNGEE. Here the CDR3 reads CASVAGGEQYF. The CDR3 DNA reads TGTGCCAGCGTAGCGGGGGGCGAGCAGTACTTC.

This clonotype was found a few times. The chain joins TRBV5-1 to TRBJ1-1; TRBD1 is a possible D gene (5 bases). CDR1 is SGHRS and CDR2 is YFSETQ in the germline V gene. Trimming pared 0 bases from V and 5 bases from J, leaving 11 bases between. The CDR3 length is 14 residues. Here the CDR3 DNA reads TGCGCCAGCAGCTTGGCAGGTGGGGGGACTGAAGCTTTCTTT. Encoded protein: CASSLAGGGTEAFF. Complete variable domain (other parts from reference TRBV5-1 and TRBJ1-1): KAGVTQTPRYLIKTRGQQVTLSCSPISGHRSVSWYQQTPGQGLQFLFEYFSETQRNKGNFPGRFSGRQFSNSRSEMNVSTLELGDSALYLCASSLAGGGTEAFFGQGTRLTVV.

About this clonotype itself: A far bigger clonotype differs at one base, so this is likely a read error. V gene TRBV6-8 combines with J gene TRBJ2-5; D unresolved. Germline assignment: CDR1 MNHGY and CDR2 SAAAGT. The CDR3 extends over 12 amino acids. The CDR3 loop is CASTDSVETKYF. In nucleotides, the CDR3 is TGTGCCAGCACCGACTCAGTTGAGACCAAGTACTTC.

This clonotype has a count of ten or more. The chain employs TRBV30 and TRBJ2-1; 11 bases agree with TRBD2. The CDR3 totals 15 residues. V lost 2 bases, J lost 6 bases, and 6 bases stayed unmatched. Germline V lookup: CDR1 GTSNPN, CDR2 SVGIG (reference sequence). DNA for the CDR3: TGTGCCTGGAGTCGTACCGGGACTAGCGGCAATGAGCAGTTCTTC. It codes for CAWSRTGTSGNEQFF.

This clonotype was counted ten times or more. At one end the junction does not follow the germline gene, possibly because of a read error. This sequence joins TRBV7-9 and TRBJ2-1; 14 nucleotides align to TRBD2. Germline V lookup: CDR1 SEHNR, CDR2 FQNEAQ (reference sequence). This CDR3 contains 16 residues. This CDR3 is CASSSGTSGGINERFF. The CDR3 DNA is TGTGCCAGCAGCTCCGGGACTAGCGGGGGCATCAATGAGCGGTTCTTC.

This clonotype is deemed medium-sized (0.01 to 0.1%). The CDR3 region has the DNA TGCAGTGCTAGAGAGAGGGGGACAGTCTATAATTCACCCCTCCACTTT. Residues: CSARERGTVYNSPLHF. This rearrangement joins TRBV20-1 to TRBJ1-6, with 7 bases fitting TRBD1. This CDR3 is built from 16 residues. Germline CDR1 and CDR2: DFQATT and SNEGSKA (reference sequence). V lost 0 bases, J lost 3 bases, and 5 bases stayed unmatched.

On this clonotype itself: It differs at one base from a far larger clone, so likely a read error. The chain employs TRBV28 and TRBJ2-1; D uncertain. Germline V gene lookup returns CDR1 MDHEN and CDR2 SYDVKM. The CDR3 sequence is 12 residues long. Trimming removed 8 bases at V and 13 bases at J, with 18 bases between. CDR3 coding DNA: TGTGCCAGCGGATGGGTTGGCGAGACCCAGTTCTTC. This translates into CASGWVGETQFF.